This T cell receptor (beta chain) is drawn from a study of T cell responses to AZD1222 COVID-19 vaccine. Findings and limits, study-wide: Seropositive AZD1222 recipients at baseline numbered only 5 or 6. Among vaccine-associated CD4 TCRs, coverage spanned spike, with dominance at 160-218 and 743-854. Among spike-specific TCRs, nearly half reportedly target unmutated variant regions. A rise in Spike-specific TCR breadth and depth followed two AZD1222 doses.

This clone was observed a handful of times. Its specificity is unknown. Method: immunoSEQ multiplex PCR; TCRdb's copy keeps in-frame clones and lacks some. The table includes approximately 130,000 clones, nearly 90% detected once. Germline V CDR1 and CDR2: SGHRS, YFSETQ. This CDR3 is 14 amino acids long. Trimming removed 0 bases from V and 4 bases from J, with 8 bases in between. This TCR derives from an adult who received the AZD1222 COVID-19 vaccine. This material consisted of peripheral blood, taken 28 days after the second AZD1222 dose. The genes are TRBV5-1 and TRBJ2-1; D gene ambiguous. CDR3 amino acids: CASSLVGQYNEQFF. CDR3 nucleotides: TGCGCCAGCAGCTTGGTGGGCCAGTACAATGAGCAGTTCTTC. Full variable domain (missing parts from reference TRBV5-1 and TRBJ2-1): KAGVTQTPRYLIKTRGQQVTLSCSPISGHRSVSWYQQTPGQGLQFLFEYFSETQRNKGNFPGRFSGRQFSNSRSEMNVSTLELGDSALYLCASSLVGQYNEQFFGPGTRLTVL.